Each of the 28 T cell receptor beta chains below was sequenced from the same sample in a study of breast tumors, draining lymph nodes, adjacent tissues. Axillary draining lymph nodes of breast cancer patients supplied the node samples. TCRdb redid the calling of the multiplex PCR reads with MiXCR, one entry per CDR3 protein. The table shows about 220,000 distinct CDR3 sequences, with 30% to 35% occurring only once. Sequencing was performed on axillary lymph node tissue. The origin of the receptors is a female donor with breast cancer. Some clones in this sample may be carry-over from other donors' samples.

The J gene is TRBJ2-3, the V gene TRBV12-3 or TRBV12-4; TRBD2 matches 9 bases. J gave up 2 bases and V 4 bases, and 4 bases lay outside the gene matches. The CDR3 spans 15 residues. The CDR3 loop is CASSSRLAATDTQYF. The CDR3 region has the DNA TGTGCCAGCAGTTCAAGACTAGCGGCCACAGATACGCAGTATTTT.

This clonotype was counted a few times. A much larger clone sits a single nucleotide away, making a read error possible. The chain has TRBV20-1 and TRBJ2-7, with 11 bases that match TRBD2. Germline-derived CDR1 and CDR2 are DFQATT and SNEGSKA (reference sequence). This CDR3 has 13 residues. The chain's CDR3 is CSAQLAGGYAQYF. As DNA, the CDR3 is TGCAGTGCCCAGCTAGCGGGGGGCTACGCGCAGTACTTC.

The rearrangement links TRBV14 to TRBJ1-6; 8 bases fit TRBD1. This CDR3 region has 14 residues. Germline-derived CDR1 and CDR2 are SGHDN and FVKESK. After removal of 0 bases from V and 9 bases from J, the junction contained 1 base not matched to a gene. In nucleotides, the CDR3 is TGTGCCAGCAGCCAAGAAGGGACAGGTTCACCCCTCCACTTT. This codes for CASSQEGTGSPLHF.

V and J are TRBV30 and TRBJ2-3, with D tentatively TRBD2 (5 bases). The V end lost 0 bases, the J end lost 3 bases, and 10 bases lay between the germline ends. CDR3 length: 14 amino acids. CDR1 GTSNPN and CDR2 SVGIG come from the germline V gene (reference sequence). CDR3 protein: CAWSVGGGTDTQYF. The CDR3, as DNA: TGTGCCTGGAGTGTTGGTGGCGGGACAGATACGCAGTATTTT.

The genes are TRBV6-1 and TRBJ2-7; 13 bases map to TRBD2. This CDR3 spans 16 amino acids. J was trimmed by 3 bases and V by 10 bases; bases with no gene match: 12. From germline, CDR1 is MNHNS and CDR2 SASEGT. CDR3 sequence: CATTVGLAGVRYEQYF. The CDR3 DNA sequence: TGTGCCACGACAGTCGGACTAGCGGGAGTCCGCTACGAGCAGTACTTC.

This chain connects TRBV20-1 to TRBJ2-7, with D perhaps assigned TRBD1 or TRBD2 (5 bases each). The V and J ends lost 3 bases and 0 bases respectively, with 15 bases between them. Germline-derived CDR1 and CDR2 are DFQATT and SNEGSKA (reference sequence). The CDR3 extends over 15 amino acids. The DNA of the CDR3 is TGCAGTGCTAGGCGGACCGGGGACCTCTCCTACGAGCAGTACTTC. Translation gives CSARRTGDLSYEQYF.

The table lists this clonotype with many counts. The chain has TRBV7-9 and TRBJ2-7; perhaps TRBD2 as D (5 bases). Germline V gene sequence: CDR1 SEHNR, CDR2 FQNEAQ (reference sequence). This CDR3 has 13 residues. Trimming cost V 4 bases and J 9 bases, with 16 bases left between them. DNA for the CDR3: TGTGCCAGCAGCTATGAGGGCCGGGAAGGGCAGTACTTC. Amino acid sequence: CASSYEGREGQYF.

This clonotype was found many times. The CDR3 DNA is TGCGCCAGCAGCTTGGCGCCCGGCGGCAGTCAGCCCCAGCATTTT. Translated: CASSLAPGGSQPQHF. This chain links TRBV5-1 with TRBJ1-5; D unresolved. There are 15 residues in the CDR3. The germline CDR1 and CDR2 sequences are SGHRS and YFSETQ. Trimming cost V 0 bases and J 6 bases, with 13 bases left between them. Based on the CDR3 plus reference TRBV5-1 and TRBJ1-5, the full variable domain is KAGVTQTPRYLIKTRGQQVTLSCSPISGHRSVSWYQQTPGQGLQFLFEYFSETQRNKGNFPGRFSGRQFSNSRSEMNVSTLELGDSALYLCASSLAPGGSQPQHFGDGTRLSIL.

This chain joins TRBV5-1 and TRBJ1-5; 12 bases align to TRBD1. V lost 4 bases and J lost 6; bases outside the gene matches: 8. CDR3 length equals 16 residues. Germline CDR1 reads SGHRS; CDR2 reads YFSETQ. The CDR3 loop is CASSLGGTGGIQPQHF. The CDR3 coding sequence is TGCGCCAGCAGCCTGGGGGGGACAGGGGGCATTCAGCCCCAGCATTTT.

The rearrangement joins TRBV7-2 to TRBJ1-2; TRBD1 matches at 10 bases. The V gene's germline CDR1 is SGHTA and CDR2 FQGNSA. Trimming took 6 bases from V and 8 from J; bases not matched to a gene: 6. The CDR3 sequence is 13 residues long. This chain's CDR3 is CASSGGQGTGYTF. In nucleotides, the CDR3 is TGTGCCAGCAGTGGGGGACAGGGGACAGGCTACACCTTC.

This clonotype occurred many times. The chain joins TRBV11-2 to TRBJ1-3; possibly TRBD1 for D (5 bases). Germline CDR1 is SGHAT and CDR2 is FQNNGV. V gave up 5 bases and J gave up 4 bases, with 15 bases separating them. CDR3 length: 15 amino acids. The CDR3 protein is CASSPTGGWGNTIYF. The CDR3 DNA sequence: TGTGCCAGCAGCCCCACGGGGGGGTGGGGAAACACCATATATTTT.

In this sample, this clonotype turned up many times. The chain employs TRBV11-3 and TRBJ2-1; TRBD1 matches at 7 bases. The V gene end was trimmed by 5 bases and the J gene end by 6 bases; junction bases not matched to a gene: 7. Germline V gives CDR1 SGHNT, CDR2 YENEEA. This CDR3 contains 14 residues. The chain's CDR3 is CASSLRQGFNEQFF. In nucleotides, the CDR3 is TGTGCCAGCAGCCTCCGACAGGGTTTCAATGAGCAGTTCTTC. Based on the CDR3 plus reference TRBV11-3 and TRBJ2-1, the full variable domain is EAGVVQSPRYKIIEKKQPVAFWCNPISGHNTLYWYLQNLGQGPELLIRYENEEAVDDSQLPKDRFSAERLKGVDSTLKIQPAELGDSAVYLCASSLRQGFNEQFFGPGTRLTVL.

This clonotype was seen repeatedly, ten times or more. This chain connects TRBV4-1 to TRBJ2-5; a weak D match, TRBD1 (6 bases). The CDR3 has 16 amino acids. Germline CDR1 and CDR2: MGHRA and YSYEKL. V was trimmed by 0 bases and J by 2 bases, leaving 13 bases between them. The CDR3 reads CASSQDGPGQQETQYF. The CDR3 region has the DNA TGCGCCAGCAGCCAAGATGGCCCGGGACAACAAGAGACCCAGTACTTC.

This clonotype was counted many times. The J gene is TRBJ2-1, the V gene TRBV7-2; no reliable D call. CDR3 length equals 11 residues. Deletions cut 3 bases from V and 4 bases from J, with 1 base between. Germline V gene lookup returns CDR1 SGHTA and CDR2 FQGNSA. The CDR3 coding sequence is TGTGCCAGCAGCTTTTACAATGAGCAGTTCTTC. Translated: CASSFYNEQFF.

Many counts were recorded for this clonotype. CDR3: CASSLAAAGFIETQYF. The CDR3 DNA is TGCGCCAGCAGCTTGGCCGCGGCAGGATTTATTGAGACCCAGTACTTC. This sequence joins TRBV5-1 and TRBJ2-5; D not certain. CDR3 size: 16 residues. With 0 bases removed from V and 5 bases from J, the gap between germline ends came to 17 bases. Germline loops: CDR1 SGHRS, CDR2 YFSETQ.

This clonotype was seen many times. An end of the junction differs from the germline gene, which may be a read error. CDR3 sequence: CASSEGAGGQIF. The CDR3 region has the DNA TGTGCCAGCAGTGAAGGTGCGGGAGGGCAAATCTTC. V is TRBV6-1 and J is TRBJ2-1; 9 nucleotides align to TRBD2. Germline CDR1 and CDR2: MNHNS and SASEGT. The length of the CDR3 is 12 residues.

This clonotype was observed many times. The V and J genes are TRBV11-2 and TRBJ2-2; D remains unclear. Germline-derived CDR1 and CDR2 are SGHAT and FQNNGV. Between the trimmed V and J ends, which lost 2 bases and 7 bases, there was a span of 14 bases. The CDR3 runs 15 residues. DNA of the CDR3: TGTGCCAGCAGCTTACCTCGCGGATATGGCGGGGAGCTGTTTTTT. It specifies CASSLPRGYGGELFF.

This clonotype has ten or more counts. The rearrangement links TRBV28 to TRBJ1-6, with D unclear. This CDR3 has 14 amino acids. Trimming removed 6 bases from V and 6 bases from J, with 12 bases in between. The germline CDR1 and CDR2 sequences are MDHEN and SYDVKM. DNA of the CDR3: TGTGCCAGCAGCTCTCGGTCCATTAATTCACCCCTCCACTTT. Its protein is CASSSRSINSPLHF. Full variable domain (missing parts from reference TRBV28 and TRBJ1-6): DVKVTQSSRYLVKRTGEKVFLECVQDMDHENMFWYRQDPGLGLRLIYFSYDVKMKEKGDIPEGYSVSREKKERFSLILESASTNQTSMYLCASSSRSINSPLHFGNGTRLTVT.

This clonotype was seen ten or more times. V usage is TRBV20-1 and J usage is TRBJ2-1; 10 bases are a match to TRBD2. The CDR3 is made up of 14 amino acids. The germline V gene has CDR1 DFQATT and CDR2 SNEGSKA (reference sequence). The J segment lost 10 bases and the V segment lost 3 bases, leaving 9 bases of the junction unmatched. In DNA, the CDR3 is TGCAGTGCTAGCCCTAGCGGGGGTGGGGTGGAGCAGTTCTTC. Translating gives CSASPSGGGVEQFF.

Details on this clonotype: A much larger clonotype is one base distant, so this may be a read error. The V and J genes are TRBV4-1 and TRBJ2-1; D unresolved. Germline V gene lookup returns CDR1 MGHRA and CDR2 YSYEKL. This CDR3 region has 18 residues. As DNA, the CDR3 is TGCGCCAGCAGCCAAGATGGAGTTTCGGACGGTTACCACAATGAGCTGTTCTTC. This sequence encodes CASSQDGVSDGYHNELFF.

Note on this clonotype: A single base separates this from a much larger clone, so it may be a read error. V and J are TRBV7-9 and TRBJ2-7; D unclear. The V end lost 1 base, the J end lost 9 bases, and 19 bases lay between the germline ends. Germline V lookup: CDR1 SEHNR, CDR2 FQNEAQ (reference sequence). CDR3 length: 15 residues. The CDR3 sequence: CASSLVLGNKDGQYF. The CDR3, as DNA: TGTGCCAGCAGCTTAGTGTTAGGGAATAAGGACGGGCAGTACTTC. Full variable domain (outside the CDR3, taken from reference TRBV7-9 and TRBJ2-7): DTGVSQNPRHKITKRGQNVTFRCDPISEHNRLYWYRQTLGQGPEFLTYFQNEAQLEKSRLLSDRFSAERPKGSFSTLEIQRTEQGDSAMYLCASSLVLGNKDGQYFGPGTRLTVT.

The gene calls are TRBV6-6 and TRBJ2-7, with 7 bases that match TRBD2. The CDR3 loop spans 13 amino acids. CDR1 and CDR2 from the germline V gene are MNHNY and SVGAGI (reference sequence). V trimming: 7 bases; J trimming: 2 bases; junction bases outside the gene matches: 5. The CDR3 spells CASTNGGTYEQYF. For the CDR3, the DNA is TGTGCCAGCACCAACGGGGGGACCTACGAGCAGTACTTC.

The CDR3 sequence: CASQAGLLSYEQYF. CDR3 DNA sequence: TGTGCCAGCCAAGCGGGCCTACTCTCCTACGAGCAGTACTTC. The chain joins TRBV6-2 or TRBV6-3 to TRBJ2-7; the D gene is possibly TRBD2 (6 bases). Germline V gene data show CDR1 as MNHEY and CDR2 as SVGEGT. Trimming took off 8 bases at V and 0 bases at J, with 14 bases between the two ends. The CDR3 is 14 amino acids.

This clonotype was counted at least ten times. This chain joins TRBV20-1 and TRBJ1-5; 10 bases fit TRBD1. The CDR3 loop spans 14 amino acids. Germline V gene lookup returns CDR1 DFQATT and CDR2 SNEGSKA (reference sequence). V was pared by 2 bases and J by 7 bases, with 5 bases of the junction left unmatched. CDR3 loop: CSARTGTGVQPQHF. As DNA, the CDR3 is TGCAGTGCTAGAACCGGGACAGGGGTCCAGCCCCAGCATTTT.

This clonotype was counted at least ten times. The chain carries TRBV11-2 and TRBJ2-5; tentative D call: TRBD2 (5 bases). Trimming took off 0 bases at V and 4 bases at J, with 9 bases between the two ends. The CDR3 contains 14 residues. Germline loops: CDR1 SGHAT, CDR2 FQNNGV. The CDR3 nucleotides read TGTGCCAGCAGCTTAGACCCGGGGATAGAGACCCAGTACTTC. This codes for CASSLDPGIETQYF.

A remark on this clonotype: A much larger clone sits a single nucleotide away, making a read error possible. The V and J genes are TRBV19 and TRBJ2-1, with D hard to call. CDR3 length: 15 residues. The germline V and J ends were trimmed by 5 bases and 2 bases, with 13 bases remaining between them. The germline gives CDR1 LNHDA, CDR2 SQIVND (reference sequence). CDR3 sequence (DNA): TGTGCCAGTAGTTCTGGCGCGAGCCCCTACAATGAGCAGTTCTTC. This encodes CASSSGASPYNEQFF.

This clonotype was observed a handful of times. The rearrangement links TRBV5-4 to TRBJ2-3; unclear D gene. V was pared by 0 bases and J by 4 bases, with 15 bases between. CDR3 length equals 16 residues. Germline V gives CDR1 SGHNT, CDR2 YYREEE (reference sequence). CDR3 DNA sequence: TGTGCCAGCAGCTTGGCCAAGGCGGCTCCTTCAGATACGCAGTATTTT. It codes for CASSLAKAAPSDTQYF.

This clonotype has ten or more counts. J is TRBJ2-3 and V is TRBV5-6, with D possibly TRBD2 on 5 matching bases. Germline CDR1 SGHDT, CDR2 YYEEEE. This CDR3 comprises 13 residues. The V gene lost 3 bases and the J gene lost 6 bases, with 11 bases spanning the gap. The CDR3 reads CASSWLAYDTQYF. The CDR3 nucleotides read TGTGCCAGCAGCTGGCTAGCATATGATACGCAGTATTTT.